What follows is one T cell receptor beta chain and its context. Germline V gene data show CDR1 as LNHNV and CDR2 as YYDKDF (reference sequence). The V and J ends lost 0 bases and 5 bases respectively, with 10 bases between them. This CDR3 is built from 14 residues. The data originate from a study of cytomegalovirus exposure and HLA in healthy donors. The PCR used 60 Vbeta and 13 Jbeta primers. Profiling relied on immunoSEQ multiplex PCR, and the TCRdb table lists in-frame clones only, not all of them. The table lists 150,000 to 250,000 clones. The chain recombines TRBV15 with TRBJ1-1; D is perhaps TRBD1 (6 bases). This receptor was taken from a boy aged 5-17 years in good health and CMV-seronegative. Specimen: PBMCs. The CDR3 region is CATSREGAETEAFF. The CDR3 DNA reads as TGTGCCACCAGCAGAGAGGGGGCGGAAACTGAAGCTTTCTTT.